These T cell receptor beta chains were read from a single sample in a study of blood T cells in healthy people across ages. TCRdb reprocessed the 5' RACE reads with MiXCR, giving one entry per CDR3 protein. This table has 650,000 to 1,000,000 distinct CDR3 sequences, 35% to 40% appearing once. The sequencing sample was made of blood. These receptors all stem from a man aged 18 to 29 in good health. Both conserved end residues are part of each CDR3. The order of the fields is V gene, clone size, J gene, CDR3 length, D gene, CDR3 protein, CDR3 DNA. The D gene is left open where the match is weak. The listing skips clone size in some rows; elsewhere it reads once, few, many or a size class.

>TRBV30|NA|TRBJ2-7|14|TRBD1
CAWRSGTDTYEQYF
TGTGCCTGGCGATCCGGGACAGATACCTACGAGCAGTACTTC
>TRBV4-3|few|TRBJ2-5|14|NA
CASSQDNYQETQYF
TGCGCCAGCAGCCAAGACAATTACCAAGAGACCCAGTACTTC
>TRBV7-2|few|TRBJ2-6|18|TRBD1
CASSLEGQGFSGANVLTF
TGTGCCAGCAGCTTAGAGGGACAGGGGTTTTCTGGGGCCAACGTCCTGACTTTC
>TRBV10-3|NA|TRBJ2-7|15|TRBD1
CAISGRQGENYEQYF
TGTGCCATCAGTGGGAGACAGGGGGAAAACTACGAGCAGTACTTC
>TRBV2|NA|TRBJ2-3|11|NA
CASYVTDMQYF
TGTGCCAGCTACGTCACAGATATGCAGTATTTT
>TRBV6-6|few|TRBJ1-1|13|NA
CASSSVRVTEAFF
TGTGCCAGCAGTTCCGTCCGCGTCACTGAAGCTTTCTTT
>TRBV20-1|NA|TRBJ1-1|12|TRBD1
CSAIRQGPEAFF
TGCAGTGCTATAAGACAGGGCCCTGAAGCTTTCTTT
>TRBV4-3|NA|TRBJ1-2|13|TRBD1
CASSHTDRDGYTF
TGCGCCAGCAGCCATACAGACAGGGACGGCTACACCTTC
>TRBV7-9|few|TRBJ2-1|13|NA
CASSLSDLLRGFF
TGTGCCAGCAGCTTATCGGATCTTCTCCGGGGGTTCTTC
>TRBV4-1|many|TRBJ2-3|13|TRBD2
CASSPNAGGTQYF
TGCGCCAGCAGCCCTAACGCGGGGGGTACGCAGTATTTT
>TRBV29-1|NA|TRBJ2-5|13|NA
CSVIHREYGTQYF
TGCAGCGTTATCCACAGGGAATACGGGACCCAGTACTTC
>TRBV27|NA|TRBJ1-5|13|NA
CASSLRRAEPQHF
TGTGCCAGCAGTTTACGGAGGGCAGAGCCCCAGCATTTT
>TRBV7-9|few|TRBJ2-2|12|NA
CASSLDAGELFF
TGTGCCAGCAGCTTGGACGCCGGGGAGCTGTTTTTT
>TRBV15|few|TRBJ2-3|16|TRBD2
CATSRDLAASTDTQYF
TGTGCCACCAGCAGAGATCTAGCGGCTAGCACAGATACGCAGTATTTT
>TRBV12-3/TRBV12-4|many|TRBJ1-2|13|NA
CASSFSAGGGYTF
TGTGCCAGCAGTTTCAGTGCCGGAGGGGGCTACACCTTC
>TRBV30|NA|TRBJ2-7|15|NA
CACAAGQGITYEQYF
TGTGCCTGCGCCGCCGGGCAGGGGATTACCTACGAGCAGTACTTC
>TRBV4-1|NA|TRBJ2-2|16|TRBD2
CASSQPGLADTGELFF
TGCGCCAGCAGCCAACCGGGACTAGCGGACACCGGGGAGCTGTTTTTT
>TRBV6-6|NA|TRBJ1-2|13|TRBD1
CASSPTGADGYTF
TGTGCCAGCAGTCCGACAGGGGCGGATGGCTACACCTTC
>TRBV29-1|NA|TRBJ2-7|12|TRBD2
CSVGAGEYEQYF
TGCAGCGTTGGGGCGGGAGAATACGAGCAGTACTTC
>TRBV6-5|NA|TRBJ2-5|14|TRBD1
CASRQDREGKTQYF
TGTGCCAGCAGACAGGACAGGGAAGGAAAGACCCAGTACTTC
>TRBV20-1|few|TRBJ2-7|14|NA
CSAGARDGSYEQYF
TGCAGTGCTGGGGCCCGGGACGGCTCCTACGAGCAGTACTTC
>TRBV5-1|many|TRBJ2-1|15|TRBD1
CASSLVGGPNNEQFF
TGCGCCAGCAGCTTGGTAGGGGGCCCGAACAATGAGCAGTTCTTC
>TRBV20-1|few|TRBJ2-4|13|NA
CSARIPTGDEQYF
TGCAGTGCTAGGATACCTACGGGCGATGAGCAGTACTTC
>TRBV7-6|few|TRBJ2-3|16|NA
CASSWGGARSTDTQYF
TGTGCCAGCAGCTGGGGCGGGGCACGGAGCACAGATACGCAGTATTTT
>TRBV12-3/TRBV12-4|few|TRBJ1-2|14|NA
CASSFRYSTCGYTF
TGTGCCAGCAGTTTTCGGTATTCTACCTGTGGCTACACCTTC
>TRBV30|NA|TRBJ1-5|14|NA
CAWDSGGSNQPQHF
TGTGCCTGGGATTCGGGGGGAAGCAATCAGCCCCAGCATTTT
>TRBV10-3|NA|TRBJ2-5|13|NA
CAGKQGSEETQYF
TGTGCCGGTAAACAGGGATCGGAAGAGACCCAGTACTTC
>TRBV4-1|NA|TRBJ1-2|14|NA
CTSSQDLSGDGYTF
TGCACCAGCAGCCAAGATCTCTCTGGGGATGGCTACACCTTC
>TRBV10-3|few|TRBJ1-1|13|NA
CAISGQSNTEAFF
TGTGCCATCAGTGGCCAGTCAAACACTGAAGCTTTCTTT
>TRBV21-1|NA|TRBJ2-7|15|NA
CASTSTRTITYEQYF
TGTGCCAGCACATCAACCCGGACAATCACCTACGAGCAGTACTTC
>TRBV4-1|many|TRBJ1-2|16|NA
CASSQDPVSSNYGYTF
TGCGCCAGCAGCCAAGATCCGGTCAGTTCTAACTATGGCTACACCTTC
>TRBV7-9|NA|TRBJ2-1|18|TRBD2
CASRSPGLAGAEYNEQFF
TGTGCCAGCAGGAGTCCGGGGCTAGCGGGCGCTGAATACAATGAGCAGTTCTTC
>TRBV29-1|NA|TRBJ2-1|13|NA
CSVGEGQSYEQFF
TGCAGCGTTGGGGAGGGACAGTCCTACGAGCAGTTCTTC
>TRBV29-1|once|TRBJ2-7|13|TRBD1
CSVTTGVAYEQYF
TGCAGCGTAACGACAGGGGTAGCCTACGAGCAGTACTTC
>TRBV12-3/TRBV12-4|few|TRBJ1-4|15|NA
CASTTGAGVNEKLFF
TGTGCCAGCACCACCGGGGCGGGAGTTAATGAAAAACTGTTTTTT
>TRBV4-2|NA|TRBJ2-3|17|NA
CASSQVGQALRTDTQYF
TGTGCCAGCAGCCAAGTTGGGCAGGCGCTGAGGACAGATACGCAGTATTTT
>TRBV20-1|NA|TRBJ2-3|12|NA
CSLRGGADTQYF
TGCAGCCTACGAGGGGGTGCAGATACGCAGTATTTT
>TRBV25-1|NA|TRBJ1-4|16|NA
CASSDSLTMRSEKLFF
TGTGCCAGCAGTGATTCCCTAACGATGAGGAGTGAAAAACTGTTTTTT
>TRBV6-5|once|TRBJ2-2|13|TRBD2
CAIFSGGTGELFF
TGTGCCATCTTTAGCGGGGGGACCGGGGAGCTGTTTTTT
>TRBV20-1|few|TRBJ2-1|15|TRBD1
CSASPVRDRDNEQFF
TGCAGTGCTAGCCCTGTCCGGGACAGAGACAATGAGCAGTTCTTC
>TRBV7-9|NA|TRBJ1-2|15|NA
CASSSGGVANYGYTF
TGTGCCAGCAGCTCCGGGGGTGTAGCTAACTATGGCTACACCTTC
>TRBV10-2|few|TRBJ2-7|16|TRBD1
CASSAPGQVKDNEQYF
TGCGCCAGCAGTGCCCCGGGACAGGTAAAAGACAATGAGCAGTACTTC
>TRBV7-2|NA|TRBJ2-5|14|NA
CAGWGGIRGMLQYF
TGTGCCGGTTGGGGGGGCATCCGCGGGATGTTGCAGTACTTC
>TRBV30|NA|TRBJ1-2|12|NA
CAWSVSRNGYTF
TGTGCCTGGAGTGTATCGAGAAATGGCTACACCTTC
>TRBV12-3/TRBV12-4|NA|TRBJ1-1|14|NA
CASSPSDRRTEAFF
TGTGCCAGCAGTCCCTCCGACAGACGCACTGAAGCTTTCTTT
>TRBV6-1|few|TRBJ1-4|16|NA
CASSEAGGADNEKLFF
TGTGCCAGCAGTGAAGCGGGCGGGGCGGATAATGAAAAACTGTTTTTT
>TRBV30|NA|TRBJ2-7|14|NA
CAWTLPKESYEQYF
TGTGCCTGGACATTACCGAAGGAATCCTACGAGCAGTACTTC
>TRBV12-3/TRBV12-4|NA|TRBJ1-4|13|NA
CASRRDPGEKLFF
TGTGCCAGCAGACGGGACCCAGGTGAAAAACTGTTTTTT
>TRBV9|few|TRBJ2-1|14|NA
CASSVERGGNEQFF
TGTGCCAGCAGCGTAGAGAGGGGAGGCAATGAGCAGTTCTTC
>TRBV5-1|NA|TRBJ2-7|13|TRBD1
CASSTGDYNEQYF
TGCGCCAGCAGCACAGGGGATTACAATGAGCAGTACTTC
>TRBV12-3/TRBV12-4|NA|TRBJ2-5|15|TRBD1
CASSLALTGGETQYF
TGTGCCAGCAGTTTAGCGCTAACAGGGGGGGAGACCCAGTACTTC
>TRBV29-1|NA|TRBJ2-7|12|NA
CSVAEVSYEQYF
TGCAGCGTTGCGGAGGTATCCTACGAGCAGTACTTC
>TRBV12-3/TRBV12-4|NA|TRBJ1-5|14|NA
CASRTAGGNQPQHF
TGTGCCAGCAGGACGGCAGGGGGCAATCAGCCCCAGCATTTT
>TRBV12-3/TRBV12-4|NA|TRBJ1-1|12|NA
CASSLWSNEAFF
TGTGCCAGCAGTTTATGGTCCAATGAAGCTTTCTTT
>TRBV7-2|NA|TRBJ2-2|15|NA
CASSPGLGGAGELFF
TGTGCCAGCAGCCCCGGACTAGGGGGGGCCGGGGAGCTGTTTTTT
>TRBV7-9|NA|TRBJ1-2|14|NA
CASSLIGARQPYTF
TGTGCCAGCAGCCTAATCGGGGCAAGACAACCCTACACCTTC
>TRBV5-1|many|TRBJ2-3|13|NA
CASSSGLTDTQYF
TGCGCCAGCAGCTCCGGACTTACAGATACGCAGTATTTT
>TRBV27|NA|TRBJ2-7|15|TRBD1
CASQTSPGQLYEQYF
TGTGCCAGCCAAACCTCCCCGGGACAGCTCTACGAGCAGTACTTC
>TRBV20-1|NA|TRBJ2-5|14|TRBD2
CSARPLAGKETQYF
TGCAGTGCCCGACCCCTAGCGGGGAAAGAGACCCAGTACTTC
>TRBV6-5|NA|TRBJ2-7|16|NA
CASSYVGGSSYNEQYF
TGTGCCAGCAGTTACGTTGGCGGAAGCTCCTACAATGAGCAGTACTTC